This T cell receptor beta chain was profiled in a study of graft-versus-host responses after intestinal transplantation. Study details: Anti-thymocyte globulin induction preceded two to four years of tacrolimus and steroid maintenance in all recipients. Whole-study findings and limits: Peak circulating GvH clone levels were associated with early post-transplant HvG declines. Ileal or blood samples showed some GvH clones first, and such clones were also found in recipient marrow. Across patients carrying graft-donor T cell macrochimerism, allografts held high graft-versus-host to host-versus-graft clonal ratios.

Method: immunoSEQ multiplex PCR; TCRdb's copy keeps in-frame clones and lacks some. The sample holds about 98,000 clones; around 83% are singletons and the top ten take approximately 17%. The V and J ends lost 8 bases and 1 base respectively, with 11 bases between them. The germline V gene encodes CDR1 MDHEN and CDR2 SYDVKM. The CDR3 sequence is 13 residues long. Notes on this clone: Its specificity is not known.

This TCR was recovered from a human donor who received an intestinal transplant. This chain links TRBV28 with TRBJ1-1; D gene uncertain. Sequenced material: unstimulated CD8+ T cells sorted from spleen or lymph node cells, taken before intestinal transplant. CDR3 sequence reads: CASHIGGNTEAFF. CDR3 nucleotide sequence: TGTGCCAGCCATATCGGAGGGAACACTGAAGCTTTCTTT. Combining the CDR3 with reference TRBV28 and TRBJ1-1 gives the whole variable domain DVKVTQSSRYLVKRTGEKVFLECVQDMDHENMFWYRQDPGLGLRLIYFSYDVKMKEKGDIPEGYSVSREKKERFSLILESASTNQTSMYLCASHIGGNTEAFFGQGTRLTVV.